This T cell receptor (beta chain) was obtained from a study of T-cell memory formation after mild COVID-19. This clonotype was detected a few times. TCRdb re-analysed the 5' RACE reads in MiXCR, keeping a single row per CDR3 protein. The table includes just under 550,000 distinct CDR3 sequences, roughly 22% detected once. Germline CDR1 and CDR2: MNHNS and SASEGT. Trimming took 5 bases from V and 6 from J; bases not matched to a gene: 8. The CDR3 sequence is 16 residues long. Sequences were obtained from PBMCs or a T cell subset sorted from them (not recorded which). This sequence was found in an adult woman who had mild COVID-19 (a few samples of this study predate the infection). Cell type and time point are not known. This chain connects TRBV6-1 to TRBJ2-1, with 12 positions matching TRBD2. This CDR3 is CASSPTSGSFVNEQFF. CDR3 bases: TGTGCCAGCAGTCCGACTAGCGGGAGTTTTGTCAATGAGCAGTTCTTC.